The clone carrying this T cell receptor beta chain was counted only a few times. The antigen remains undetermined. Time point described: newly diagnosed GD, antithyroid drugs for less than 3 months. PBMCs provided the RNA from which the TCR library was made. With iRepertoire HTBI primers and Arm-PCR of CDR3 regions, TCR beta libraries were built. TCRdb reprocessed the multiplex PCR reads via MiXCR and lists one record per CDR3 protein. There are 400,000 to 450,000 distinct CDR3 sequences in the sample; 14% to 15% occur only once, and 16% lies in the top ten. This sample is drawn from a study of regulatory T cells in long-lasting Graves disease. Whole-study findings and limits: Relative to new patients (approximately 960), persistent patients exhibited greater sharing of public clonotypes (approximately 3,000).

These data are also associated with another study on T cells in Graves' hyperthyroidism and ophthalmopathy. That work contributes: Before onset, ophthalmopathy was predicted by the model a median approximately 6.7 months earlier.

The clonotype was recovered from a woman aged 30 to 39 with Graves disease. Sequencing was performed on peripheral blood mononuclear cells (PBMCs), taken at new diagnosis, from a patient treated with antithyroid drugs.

CDR3 DNA sequence: TGCGCCAGCAGCGACGAGGGTGTTAGCGGGAGTTACGAGCAGTACTTC. This codes for CASSDEGVSGSYEQYF. The chain uses TRBV5-1 and TRBJ2-7; 9 bases align to TRBD2. The CDR3 is made up of 16 amino acids. Trimming at V came to 4 bases and at J to 4 bases, leaving 12 bases not matched to a gene. CDR1 SGHRS and CDR2 YFSETQ come from the germline V gene.